This TCR beta chain was sequenced in a study of OX40 agonist ivuxolimab in advanced cancers. Study-level points and caveats: CD8+ T cells (on average) carried more expanded clones than CD4+ T cells.

Remarks on this clone: Antigen specificity is unknown.

Germline CDR1 DFQATT, CDR2 SNEGSKA (reference sequence). The CDR3 length is 11 residues. Generated by immunoSEQ multiplex PCR, the TCRdb table keeps only in-frame clones and is missing some. The sample holds more than 65,000 clones, about three quarters seen once. This receptor was identified in an adult with an advanced solid tumor such as melanoma, head and neck, liver or kidney cancer. J is TRBJ2-5 and V is TRBV20-1; D could derive from TRBD1 or TRBD2 (6 bases each). The material was CD4+ or CD8+ T cells sorted from blood, obtained in a trial of the OX40 agonist ivuxolimab. CDR3 nucleotides: TGCAGCGAAGGGGGGTTTGAGACCCAGTACTTC. Translation gives CSEGGFETQYF.